This entry lists 22 T cell receptor beta chains sequenced from one sample in a study of cytomegalovirus exposure and HLA in healthy donors. 13 Jbeta primers and 60 Vbeta primers were used for the PCR. Repertoires were generated with immunoSEQ multiplex PCR, while TCRdb's copy carries only in-frame clones and drops some. The sample includes about 99,000 clones, about 79% of them seen just once. The sequenced material came from PBMCs. These receptors all stem from a man between 60 and 75 years old in good health and CMV-seropositive.

The chain is built from TRBV7-2 and TRBJ1-2; 7 bases are shared with TRBD1. V shed 5 bases and J 4 bases; nucleotides not matched to a gene: 7. Germline CDR1 reads SGHTA; CDR2 reads FQGNSA. The CDR3 loop spans 14 amino acids. CDR3 loop: CASSRDSRSYGYTF. The DNA of the CDR3 is TGTGCCAGCAGCCGGGACAGCAGATCCTATGGCTACACCTTC.

The chain links TRBV11-2 to TRBJ1-3; weak D call: TRBD1 (6 bases). This CDR3 has 14 residues. The V gene lost 3 bases and the J gene lost 7 bases, with 13 bases spanning the gap. Per the germline V gene, CDR1 is SGHAT and CDR2 is FQNNGV. This CDR3 reads CASSFPGQENTIYF. CDR3 nucleotide sequence: TGTGCCAGCAGCTTCCCGGGACAAGAGAACACCATATATTTT.

The chain has TRBV18 and TRBJ1-5; the D gene is possibly TRBD1 (6 bases). The germline gives CDR1 KGHSH, CDR2 LQKENI. Between the trimmed V and J ends, which lost 3 bases and 5 bases, there was a span of 14 bases. The CDR3 has 15 amino acids. CDR3 nucleotide sequence: TGTGCCAGCTCACCCCCTGGGGGGGGCGATCAGCCCCAGCATTTT. Amino acids: CASSPPGGGDQPQHF. The full variable domain, in which reference TRBV18 and TRBJ1-5 provide the parts outside the CDR3, is NAGVMQNPRHLVRRRGQEARLRCSPMKGHSHVYWYRQLPEEGLKFMVYLQKENIIDESGMPKERFSAEFPKEGPSILRIQQVVRGDSAAYFCASSPPGGGDQPQHFGDGTRLSIL.

This clone has a single count. The chain uses TRBV7-2 and TRBJ2-2; 9 nucleotides match TRBD1. Per germline, CDR1 SGHTA and CDR2 FQGNSA. The CDR3 runs to 15 residues. Trimming cost V 5 bases and J 6 bases; bases outside gene matches: 7. The CDR3 here is CASSPAGTGPGELFF. The CDR3 DNA follows: TGTGCCAGCAGCCCGGCCGGGACAGGGCCCGGGGAGCTGTTTTTT.

This chain uses TRBV30 with TRBJ1-5; 8 nucleotides match TRBD1. The J segment lost 2 bases and the V segment lost 0 bases, leaving 0 bases of the junction unmatched. The CDR3 is made up of 14 amino acids. Germline V gives CDR1 GTSNPN, CDR2 SVGIG (reference sequence). For the CDR3, the DNA is TGTGCCTGGAGTGTACAGGGGGGCAATCAGCCCCAGCATTTT. It encodes CAWSVQGGNQPQHF. Full variable domain (remainder filled in from reference TRBV30 and TRBJ1-5): SQTIHQWPATLVQPVGSPLSLECTVEGTSNPNLYWYRQAAGRGLQLLFYSVGIGQISSEVPQNLSASRPQDRQFILSSKKLLLSDSGFYLCAWSVQGGNQPQHFGDGTRLSIL.

This clone occurred a few times. Given a far larger clone just one base away, this is likely a sequencing read error. The CDR3 reads CASSEKAGGNEQFF. CDR3 nucleotides: TGTGCCAGCAGTGAGAAGGCAGGGGGCAATGAGCAGTTCTTC. The chain employs TRBV6-1 and TRBJ2-1, with 7 bases that match TRBD1. From germline, CDR1 is MNHNS and CDR2 SASEGT. Trimming removed 3 bases from V and 6 bases from J; junction bases left unmatched: 5. The CDR3 contains 14 residues.

The CDR3 bases are TGTGCCAGTACCCCATCTCGGGGGGAGAGCTCCTACGAGCAGTACTTC. Translating it yields CASTPSRGESSYEQYF. The chain joins TRBV19 to TRBJ2-7, with 7 bases that match TRBD2. V trimming: 7 bases; J trimming: 0 bases; junction bases outside the gene matches: 12. CDR3 length equals 16 residues. Germline values: CDR1 LNHDA, CDR2 SQIVND (reference sequence).

V is TRBV7-3 and J is TRBJ2-2; D is unresolved. Trimming stripped 4 bases from V and 0 bases from J, with 6 bases between. Germline values: CDR1 SGHTA, CDR2 FQGTGA. The CDR3 is 14 residues long. CDR3 amino acids: CASSSSANTGELFF. As DNA, the CDR3 is TGTGCCAGCAGCTCCTCCGCGAACACCGGGGAGCTGTTTTTT.

V is TRBV7-6 and J is TRBJ1-2, with 12 bases fitting TRBD1. In germline, CDR1 is SGHVS, CDR2 FNYEAQ. V was clipped by 0 bases and J by 4 bases; unmatched bases: 9. This CDR3 spans 18 amino acids. CDR3 sequence reads: CASSLAGGQGAQGYGYTF. The CDR3, as DNA: TGTGCCAGCAGCTTAGCTGGGGGACAGGGGGCGCAGGGCTATGGCTACACCTTC.

The CDR3 sequence: CASKGQGQPQHF. For the CDR3, the DNA is TGTGCCAGCAAAGGACAGGGCCAGCCCCAGCATTTT. The chain combines TRBV6-1 with TRBJ1-5, with 8 bases aligning to TRBD1. V lost 7 bases and J lost 7; bases outside the gene matches: 3. CDR3 length equals 12 residues. The V gene's germline CDR1 is MNHNS and CDR2 SASEGT.

The rearrangement joins TRBV19 to TRBJ2-2; D not certain. Germline-derived CDR1 and CDR2 are LNHDA and SQIVND (reference sequence). The CDR3 contains 15 residues. V lost 7 bases to trimming and J lost 0 bases, with 12 bases between them. For the CDR3, the DNA is TGTGCCAGTATTCCCTCACAGACGAACACCGGGGAGCTGTTTTTT. Translation: CASIPSQTNTGELFF.

V is TRBV27 and J is TRBJ1-4; possibly TRBD1 for D (5 bases). The CDR3 consists of 14 residues. Germline V CDR1 and CDR2: MNHEY, SMNVEV (reference sequence). The germline V and J ends were trimmed by 2 bases and 3 bases, with 7 bases remaining between them. This chain's CDR3 is CASSLRQSNEKLFF. CDR3 nucleotides: TGTGCCAGCAGTTTAAGACAGTCTAATGAAAAACTGTTTTTT.

To note about this clone: In the same sample, other DNA sequences code for this CDR3. The chain joins TRBV6-1 to TRBJ1-1; 7 bases map to TRBD1. Trimming at V came to 6 bases and at J to 4 bases, leaving 8 bases not matched to a gene. The CDR3 runs to 14 residues. The germline V gene encodes CDR1 MNHNS and CDR2 SASEGT. CDR3 sequence: CASSDGGGPTEAFF. The CDR3 DNA reads TGTGCCAGCAGCGATGGAGGGGGCCCCACTGAAGCTTTCTTT.

This chain joins TRBV7-7 and TRBJ2-3; possible D gene TRBD1, 6 bases. The V end was cut by 4 bases, the J end by 2 bases, with 10 bases between. Looked up from germline, CDR1 is SSHAT and CDR2 is FNYEAQ (reference sequence). The CDR3 totals 14 residues. The CDR3 DNA reads as TGTGCCAGCAGCTACGGACAGCCCACAGATACGCAGTATTTT. The encoded protein is CASSYGQPTDTQYF.

The chain uses TRBV6-7 and TRBJ2-2; 12 bases agree with TRBD1. TRBV6-7 is assigned to the ORF class and has an uncertain function. The junction had 8 bases not matched to a gene; V was cut back by 2 bases and J by 4 bases. This CDR3 is 18 amino acids long. The CDR3 DNA reads as TGTGCCAGCAGTTACGGGACAGGGGGCAAGTCAGTCACCGGGGAGCTGTTTTTT. It specifies CASSYGTGGKSVTGELFF.

The V call is TRBV7-9, the J call TRBJ1-6; D unclear. Trimming stripped 1 base from V and 2 bases from J, with 6 bases between. Germline V gene lookup returns CDR1 SEHNR and CDR2 FQNEAQ (reference sequence). The CDR3 totals 15 residues. The CDR3 DNA reads as TGTGCCAGCAGCTTAGGACTGCCCTATAATTCACCCCTCCACTTT. Translated: CASSLGLPYNSPLHF.

In DNA, the CDR3 is TGTGCCAGTAGTATAGATAGTCACAGAATGAACACTGAAGCTTTCTTT. It encodes CASSIDSHRMNTEAFF. The gene calls are TRBV19 and TRBJ1-1; D is unclear. This CDR3 has 16 residues. The germline V gene encodes CDR1 LNHDA and CDR2 SQIVND (reference sequence). V gave up 0 bases and J gave up 0 bases, with 11 bases separating them. Drawing the rest from reference TRBV19 and TRBJ1-1, the complete variable domain is DGGITQSPKYLFRKEGQNVTLSCEQNLNHDAMYWYRQDPGQGLRLIYYSQIVNDFQKGDIAEGYSVSREKKESFPLTVTSAQKNPTAFYLCASSIDSHRMNTEAFFGQGTRLTVV.

A word on this clone: The germline gene is not matched at one end of the junction; a read error may be the cause. This rearrangement joins TRBV20-1 to TRBJ1-1; 9 nucleotides align to TRBD1. Germline CDR1 reads DFQATT; CDR2 reads SNEGSKA (reference sequence). The CDR3 spans 11 residues. CDR3 sequence reads: CSTQGTGRGVF. CDR3 coding DNA: TGCAGTACCCAGGGGACAGGGAGGGGGGTCTTT.

The chain combines TRBV12-2 with TRBJ1-4. TRBV12-2 is a documented pseudogene. The CDR3 loop spans 20 amino acids. The chain's CDR3 is CASRLAGEGGLLVTNEKLFF. DNA for the CDR3: TGTGCAAGTCGCTTAGCCGGAGAGGGAGGTCTATTAGTAACTAATGAAAAACTGTTTTTT.

This clone was counted only a few times. V and J are TRBV4-3 and TRBJ1-1, with D uncertain. The CDR3 loop spans 14 amino acids. Germline CDR1 reads LGHNA; CDR2 reads YSLEER. V lost 1 base and J 1 base, leaving 7 bases between the germline ends. In nucleotides, the CDR3 is TGCGCCAGCAGCCAAGTTGGGAGGAACACTGAAGCTTTCTTT. Protein product: CASSQVGRNTEAFF.

The V call is TRBV2, the J call TRBJ1-5, with 7 bases fitting TRBD1. V gave up 2 bases and J gave up 1 base; unmatched junction bases: 2. The CDR3 loop spans 15 amino acids. Germline loops: CDR1 SNHLY, CDR2 FYNNEI. The CDR3 sequence is CASSENRGSNQPQHF. In DNA form, the CDR3 reads TGTGCCAGCAGTGAAAACAGGGGAAGCAATCAGCCCCAGCATTTT.

V gene TRBV4-1 combines with J gene TRBJ2-7; D ambiguous. The CDR3 is made up of 13 amino acids. Per germline, CDR1 MGHRA and CDR2 YSYEKL. The V and J ends lost 8 bases and 4 bases respectively, with 15 bases between them. CDR3 DNA sequence: TGCGCCAGCTCCCTCGAGGCCCTATACGAGCAGTACTTC. It codes for CASSLEALYEQYF.